Below, 2 T cell receptor beta chains from the same sample are listed, as sequenced in a study of CD8 T cells in ankylosing spondylitis. From the 5' RACE reads, TCRdb called clonotypes with MiXCR, one entry per CDR3 protein. Of around 230,000 distinct CDR3 sequences listed, roughly 8.6% are singletons. Material: blood, either unsorted or a sorted T cell fraction (not recorded which). These receptors originate from a male donor with ankylosing spondylitis or in good health (not recorded which).

The chain couples TRBV7-6 to TRBJ1-6; D not certain. The V gene's germline CDR1 is SGHVS and CDR2 FNYEAQ. This CDR3 region has 13 residues. Between the trimmed V and J ends, which lost 5 bases and 10 bases, there was a span of 12 bases. The CDR3, as DNA: TGTGCCAGCAGCCAGAGAGTGGGATCACCCCTCCACTTT. Its translation is CASSQRVGSPLHF.

This clonotype came up many times. J is TRBJ1-1 and V is TRBV20-1; D possibly corresponds to TRBD1 (5 bases). In germline, CDR1 is DFQATT, CDR2 SNEGSKA (reference sequence). The CDR3 runs 15 residues. With 6 bases removed from V and 2 bases from J, the gap between germline ends came to 19 bases. CDR3 amino acids: CSAKLRARGNTEAFF. In DNA form, the CDR3 reads TGCAGTGCGAAATTGAGGGCAAGGGGAAACACTGAAGCTTTCTTT.